The T cell receptor beta chain under discussion was sequenced for a study of blood T cell repertoires in COVID-19. Looking at the study overall: The samples span acute and convalescent COVID-19 from the United States, Italy and Spain.

Donors in Cohort 3 who had recovered were those with two negative PCRs, healthcare professional clearance, or resolution of their symptoms. The repertoire was sequenced with immunoSEQ multiplex PCR; TCRdb's copy has only in-frame clones and lacks some. This table has some 200,000 clones, around four fifths appearing once. Germline loops: CDR1 LGHNA, CDR2 YNFKEQ. The V end lost 0 bases, the J end lost 8 bases, and 9 bases lay between the germline ends. The CDR3 has 13 amino acids. The gene calls are TRBV4-2 and TRBJ2-3; D not resolved. The source of this sequence is a man in his forties who had recovered from COVID-19. Source material: PBMCs or T cells enriched from blood (not recorded which). CDR3 region: CASSQDLGVTQYF. CDR3 nucleotide sequence: TGTGCCAGCAGCCAAGATCTAGGAGTTACGCAGTATTTT.